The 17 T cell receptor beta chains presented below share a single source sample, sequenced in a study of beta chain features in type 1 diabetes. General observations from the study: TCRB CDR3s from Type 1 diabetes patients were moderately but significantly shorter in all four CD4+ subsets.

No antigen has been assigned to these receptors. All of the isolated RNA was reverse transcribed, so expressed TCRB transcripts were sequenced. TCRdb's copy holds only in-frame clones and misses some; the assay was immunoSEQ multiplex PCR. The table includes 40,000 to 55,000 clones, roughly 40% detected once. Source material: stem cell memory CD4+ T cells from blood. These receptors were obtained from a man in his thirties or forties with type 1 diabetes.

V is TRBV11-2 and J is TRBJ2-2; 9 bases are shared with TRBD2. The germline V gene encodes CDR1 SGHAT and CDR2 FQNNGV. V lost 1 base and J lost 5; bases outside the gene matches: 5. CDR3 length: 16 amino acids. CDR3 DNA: TGTGCCAGCAGCTTAGCTGGGGCGGGAGGGACCGGGGAGCTGTTTTTT. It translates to CASSLAGAGGTGELFF.

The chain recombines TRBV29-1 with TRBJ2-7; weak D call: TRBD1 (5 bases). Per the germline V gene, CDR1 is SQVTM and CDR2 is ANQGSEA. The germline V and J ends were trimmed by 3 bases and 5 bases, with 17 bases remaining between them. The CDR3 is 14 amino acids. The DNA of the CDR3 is TGCAGCGTTGACGCGGCAGGGAAGCGCGACGAGCAGTACTTC. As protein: CSVDAAGKRDEQYF.

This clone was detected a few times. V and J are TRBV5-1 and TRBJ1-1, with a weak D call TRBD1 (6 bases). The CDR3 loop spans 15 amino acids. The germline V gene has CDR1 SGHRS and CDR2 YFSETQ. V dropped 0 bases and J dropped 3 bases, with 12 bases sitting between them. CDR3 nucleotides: TGCGCCAGCAGCTTGGTTGGGGGCCGGGACACTGAAGCTTTCTTT. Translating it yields CASSLVGGRDTEAFF.

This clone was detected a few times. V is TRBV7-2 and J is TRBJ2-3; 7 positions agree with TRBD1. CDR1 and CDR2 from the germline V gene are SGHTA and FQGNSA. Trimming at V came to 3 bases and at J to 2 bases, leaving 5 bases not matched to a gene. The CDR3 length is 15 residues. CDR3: CASSLDRLYTDTQYF. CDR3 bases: TGTGCCAGCAGCTTGGACAGGCTGTACACAGATACGCAGTATTTT.

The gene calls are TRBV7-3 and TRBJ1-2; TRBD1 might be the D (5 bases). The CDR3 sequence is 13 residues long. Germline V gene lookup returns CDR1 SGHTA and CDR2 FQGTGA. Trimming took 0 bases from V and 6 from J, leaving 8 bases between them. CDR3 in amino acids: CASSLTRDHGYTF. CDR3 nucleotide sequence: TGTGCCAGCAGCTTAACCAGGGATCATGGCTACACCTTC.

The DNA for the CDR3 is TGTGCCAGCAGTGAGGTCAGGGGGCGAGAGACCCAGTACTTC. Translating gives CASSEVRGRETQYF. V is TRBV2 and J is TRBJ2-5; 8 positions match TRBD1. Germline V CDR1 and CDR2: SNHLY, FYNNEI. The CDR3 consists of 14 residues. V shed 3 bases, J shed 4 bases, and the junction held 4 bases outside the gene matches.

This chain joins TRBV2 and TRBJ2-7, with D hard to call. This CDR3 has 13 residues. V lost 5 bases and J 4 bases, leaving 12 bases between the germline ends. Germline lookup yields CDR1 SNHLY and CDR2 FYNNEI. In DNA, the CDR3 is TGTGCCAGCAGTTTAGCTCGGAGTTACGAGCAGTACTTC. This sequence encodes CASSLARSYEQYF. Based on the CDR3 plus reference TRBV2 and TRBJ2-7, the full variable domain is EPEVTQTPSHQVTQMGQEVILRCVPISNHLYFYWYRQILGQKVEFLVSFYNNEISEKSEIFDDQFSVERPDGSNFTLKIRSTKLEDSAMYFCASSLARSYEQYFGPGTRLTVT.

CDR3 protein: CASSVRGGETQYF. The CDR3 DNA is TGTGCCAGCAGTGTCAGGGGAGGGGAGACCCAGTACTTC. The chain combines TRBV6-1 with TRBJ2-5, with a possible D match to TRBD2 (7 bases). Germline V gene lookup returns CDR1 MNHNS and CDR2 SASEGT. The V end lost 4 bases, the J end lost 5 bases, and 11 bases lay between the germline ends. This CDR3 has 13 residues.

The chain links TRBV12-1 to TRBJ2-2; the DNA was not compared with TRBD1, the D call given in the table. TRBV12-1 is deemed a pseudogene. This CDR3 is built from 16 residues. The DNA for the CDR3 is TGTGCCAGCAGCTTATTGACAGGGGCGGATTCCGGGGAGCTGTTTTTT. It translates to CASSLLTGADSGELFF.

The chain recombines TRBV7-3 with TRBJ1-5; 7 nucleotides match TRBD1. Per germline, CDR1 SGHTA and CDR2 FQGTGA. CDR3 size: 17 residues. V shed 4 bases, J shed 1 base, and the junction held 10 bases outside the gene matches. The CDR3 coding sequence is TGTGCCAGCAGCTCAACACCGACAGGGAGGAGCAATCAGCCCCAGCATTTT. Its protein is CASSSTPTGRSNQPQHF.

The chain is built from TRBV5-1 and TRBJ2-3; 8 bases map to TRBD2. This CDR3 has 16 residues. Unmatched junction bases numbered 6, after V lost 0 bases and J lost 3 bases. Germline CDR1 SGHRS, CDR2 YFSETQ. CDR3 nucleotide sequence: TGCGCCAGCAGCTTGGCCGGAAGCGGGAGAACAGATACGCAGTATTTT. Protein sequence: CASSLAGSGRTDTQYF. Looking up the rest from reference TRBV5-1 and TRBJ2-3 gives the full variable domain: KAGVTQTPRYLIKTRGQQVTLSCSPISGHRSVSWYQQTPGQGLQFLFEYFSETQRNKGNFPGRFSGRQFSNSRSEMNVSTLELGDSALYLCASSLAGSGRTDTQYFGPGTRLTVL.

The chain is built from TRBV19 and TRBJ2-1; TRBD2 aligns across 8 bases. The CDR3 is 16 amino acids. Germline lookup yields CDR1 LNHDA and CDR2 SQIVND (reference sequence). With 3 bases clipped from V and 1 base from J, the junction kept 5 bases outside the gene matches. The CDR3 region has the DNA TGTGCCAGTAGTATCCGTAGCGGGACTTCCTACAATGAGCAGTTCTTC. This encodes CASSIRSGTSYNEQFF.

The CDR3 here is CASSLIIRGGGRTGELFF. The CDR3 DNA is TGTGCCAGCAGCCTAATTATCCGGGGCGGGGGGCGCACCGGGGAGCTGTTTTTT. The rearrangement links TRBV7-2 to TRBJ2-2; 8 bases line up with TRBD2. Germline V gene data show CDR1 as SGHTA and CDR2 as FQGNSA. The V segment lost 5 bases and the J segment 4 bases; nucleotides outside the gene matches: 15. The CDR3 contains 18 residues. The whole variable domain, filled in from reference TRBV7-2 and TRBJ2-2, reads GAGVSQSPSNKVTEKGKDVELRCDPISGHTALYWYRQSLGQGLEFLIYFQGNSAPDKSGLPSDRFSAERTGGSVSTLTIQRTQQEDSAVYLCASSLIIRGGGRTGELFFGEGSRLTVL.

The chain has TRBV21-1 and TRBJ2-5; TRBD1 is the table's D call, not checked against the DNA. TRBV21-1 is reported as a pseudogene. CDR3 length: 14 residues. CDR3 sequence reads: CASSTFGHPETQYF. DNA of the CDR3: TGTGCCAGCAGCACCTTTGGACATCCCGAGACCCAGTACTTC.

CDR3 sequence (DNA): TGTGCCAGCAGTTTCCCAGCGGCCCTCGAGCAGTACTTC. Protein product: CASSFPAALEQYF. The chain joins TRBV28 to TRBJ2-7; a weak D match, TRBD2 (5 bases). Trimming stripped 3 bases from V and 6 bases from J, with 12 bases between. The CDR3 is 13 residues long. Germline loops: CDR1 MDHEN, CDR2 SYDVKM.

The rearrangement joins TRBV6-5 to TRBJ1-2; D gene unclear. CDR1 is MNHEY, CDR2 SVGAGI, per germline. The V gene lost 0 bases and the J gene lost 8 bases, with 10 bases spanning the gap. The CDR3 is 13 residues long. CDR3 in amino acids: CASSYSGLPGYTF. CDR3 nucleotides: TGTGCCAGCAGTTACTCCGGTCTTCCGGGCTACACCTTC.

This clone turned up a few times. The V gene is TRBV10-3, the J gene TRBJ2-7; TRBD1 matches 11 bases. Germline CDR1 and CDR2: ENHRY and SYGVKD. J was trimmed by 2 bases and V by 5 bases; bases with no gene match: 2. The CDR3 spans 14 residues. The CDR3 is CAISTGQGAYEQYF. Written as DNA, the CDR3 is TGTGCCATCAGTACGGGACAGGGGGCCTACGAGCAGTACTTC.